These T cell receptor beta chains were read from a single sample in a study of cytomegalovirus exposure and HLA in healthy donors. The data were produced by immunoSEQ multiplex PCR, yet TCRdb's version contains in-frame clones alone and is incomplete. The table includes some 130,000 clones, roughly 78% detected once. Specimen: PBMCs. These receptors all stem from a man aged 40-55 years in good health and CMV-seronegative. The CDR3 runs from the conserved cysteine through the conserved F or W. A D gene is named only where the DNA matches it firmly. Clone size appears in some rows only: once, few, many, or a class for an expanded clone.

clone_size,j_call,v_call,d_call,cdr3_nt,cdr3_aa
-,TRBJ2-5,TRBV15,TRBD1,TGTGCCACCAGCCGGGACAGGGGGCAAGAGACCCAGTACTTC,CATSRDRGQETQYF
-,TRBJ2-1,TRBV29-1,TRBD1,TGCAGCTCAACAGGGGGTGGTGAGCAGTTCTTC,CSSTGGGEQFF
-,TRBJ1-1,TRBV14,-,TGTGCCAGCAGCCAAACGGGGGTGACTGAAGCTTTCTTT,CASSQTGVTEAFF
-,TRBJ2-5,TRBV28,TRBD1,TGTGCCAGCAGAACAGGGGGTGAGACCCAGTACTTC,CASRTGGETQYF
-,TRBJ1-2,TRBV6-4,TRBD1,TGTGCCAGCAGTGAACAGGGGGCAATAGGGGGCTACACCTTC,CASSEQGAIGGYTF
-,TRBJ1-5,TRBV7-9,TRBD1,TGTGCCAGCAGCTTAAATCCCCCCGGGCAGGGGGATCGCAATCAGCCCCAGCATTTT,CASSLNPPGQGDRNQPQHF
-,TRBJ2-1,TRBV6-1,TRBD1,TGTGCCAGCAGTGTGACAGGGTACAATGAGCAGTTCTTC,CASSVTGYNEQFF
few,TRBJ1-1,TRBV18,TRBD1,TGTGCCAGCTCACGAACCGGGACAGGGATGTACACTGAAGCTTTCTTT,CASSRTGTGMYTEAFF
-,TRBJ1-2,TRBV7-9,TRBD1,TGTGCCAGCAGCTTAGAGGGGGGACAGGGGAACCGCTACACCTTC,CASSLEGGQGNRYTF
-,TRBJ2-5,TRBV7-6,TRBD1,TGTGCCAGCAGCTTGACAGGGGGAGGAGAGACCCAGTACTTC,CASSLTGGGETQYF
once,TRBJ1-3,TRBV27,-,TGTGCCAGCAGTCCAGAGGGGACACCTGGAAACACCATATATTTT,CASSPEGTPGNTIYF
-,TRBJ1-2,TRBV5-1,-,TGCGCCAGCAGCGAAGGGGGTCGGTATGGCTACACCTTC,CASSEGGRYGYTF
-,TRBJ2-3,TRBV2,TRBD2,TGTGCCAGCACCCTTAGCGGGACCACAGATACGCAGTATTTT,CASTLSGTTDTQYF
few,TRBJ2-3,TRBV6-5,-,TGTGCCAGCAGTTACTGGGGCCAGGGGTCAGATACGCAGTATTTT,CASSYWGQGSDTQYF
-,TRBJ2-7,TRBV6-1,-,TGTGCCAGCAGTGAATTTCTGGAGGGGCTTTCCTACGAGCAGTACTTC,CASSEFLEGLSYEQYF
few,TRBJ2-5,TRBV30,TRBD1,TGTGCCTGGAGACAGGGGGTCCACCAAGAGACCCAGTACTTC,CAWRQGVHQETQYF
-,TRBJ2-7,TRBV28,-,TGTGCCAGCCAAACTCCGGTCAGGGGTAACGAGCAGTACTTC,CASQTPVRGNEQYF
-,TRBJ2-7,TRBV2,TRBD2,TGTGCCAGCAGTGGGCAGCTAGCGGGGGTGAACTACGAGCAGTACTTC,CASSGQLAGVNYEQYF
-,TRBJ2-7,TRBV5-1,TRBD2,TGCGCCAGCAGCCGTCGCCCCTCTCTCGCCGGGACTAGCGGGGGGGCACCCTACTACGAGCAGTACTTC,CASSRRPSLAGTSGGAPYYEQYF
-,TRBJ2-7,TRBV5-5,TRBD2,TGTGCCAGCAGCTTGGCCCTCACTAGCGGGAGCTCCTACGAGCAGTACTTC,CASSLALTSGSSYEQYF
-,TRBJ1-1,TRBV27,TRBD1,TGTGCCCGATCATCCCCCAAGACAGGGGGCTGTGGCACTGAAGCTTTCTTT,CARSSPKTGGCGTEAFF
-,TRBJ1-2,TRBV6-6,-,TGTGCCAGCAGTTCTCGTGCGGGCTACACCTTC,CASSSRAGYTF
-,TRBJ1-5,TRBV10-3,TRBD1,TGTGCCACGGGGAGGGACAGGGAGGGCAATCAGCCCCAGCATTTT,CATGRDREGNQPQHF
-,TRBJ2-5,TRBV2,TRBD2,TGTGCCAGCAGTGATGCTAGCGGGGGGAAAGAGACCCAGTACTTC,CASSDASGGKETQYF
once,TRBJ2-1,TRBV5-1,-,TGCGCCAGCAGCTTGGGGCAGGCTTACAATGAGCAGTTCTTC,CASSLGQAYNEQFF
-,TRBJ2-5,TRBV5-8,-,TGTGCCAGCAGCTTGGGTTCCGGGGGTCGTAAGACCCAGTACTTC,CASSLGSGGRKTQYF
few,TRBJ1-6,TRBV28,TRBD1,TGTGCCAGCAGTCACGACAGGGGATATTCACCCCTCCACTTT,CASSHDRGYSPLHF
-,TRBJ2-7,TRBV7-9,TRBD2,TGTGCCAGCAGCTTCACTAGCGGGGGAAACTACGAGCAGTACTTC,CASSFTSGGNYEQYF
-,TRBJ1-3,TRBV30,-,TGTGCCTGGAACCACAACTCTGGAAACACCATATATTTT,CAWNHNSGNTIYF
-,TRBJ1-1,TRBV19,-,TGTGCCAGTAGCTATGGGACATCCACTGAAGCTTTCTTT,CASSYGTSTEAFF
-,TRBJ1-5,TRBV6-1,-,TGTGCCAGCAGTGAAATCCCGGGGCAGCCCCAGCATTTT,CASSEIPGQPQHF
-,TRBJ2-7,TRBV30,-,TGTGCCTGGATCATGGGAGCTGGTCCCTACGAGCAGTACTTC,CAWIMGAGPYEQYF
-,TRBJ2-7,TRBV9,-,TGTGCCAGCAGCGCAACAGGGCTGAACTACGAGCAGTACTTC,CASSATGLNYEQYF
-,TRBJ1-1,TRBV28,TRBD1,TGTGCCAGCAGTTCTCGCACCCCGGGACAGGGATTTCAAGCTTTCTTT,CASSSRTPGQGFQAFF
-,TRBJ2-7,TRBV27,TRBD2,TGTGCCAGCACCCGACTAGCGGGAGAATACGAGCAGTACTTC,CASTRLAGEYEQYF
-,TRBJ1-6,TRBV4-1,-,TGCGCCAGCAGCCAAGTTAAAGCCCCTTACCAAAATTCACCCCTCCACTTT,CASSQVKAPYQNSPLHF
-,TRBJ2-7,TRBV2,-,TGTGCCAGCAGTGACGGTTCTTCCCTTCGGGTCTACGAGCAGTACTTC,CASSDGSSLRVYEQYF
-,TRBJ2-7,TRBV28,TRBD1,TGTGCCAGCAGTCCTAACAGGGGTTCCTACGAGCAGTACTTC,CASSPNRGSYEQYF
-,TRBJ1-2,TRBV6-1,-,TGTGCCAGCAGTGTTGACAGGCTGATCTATGGCTACACCTTC,CASSVDRLIYGYTF